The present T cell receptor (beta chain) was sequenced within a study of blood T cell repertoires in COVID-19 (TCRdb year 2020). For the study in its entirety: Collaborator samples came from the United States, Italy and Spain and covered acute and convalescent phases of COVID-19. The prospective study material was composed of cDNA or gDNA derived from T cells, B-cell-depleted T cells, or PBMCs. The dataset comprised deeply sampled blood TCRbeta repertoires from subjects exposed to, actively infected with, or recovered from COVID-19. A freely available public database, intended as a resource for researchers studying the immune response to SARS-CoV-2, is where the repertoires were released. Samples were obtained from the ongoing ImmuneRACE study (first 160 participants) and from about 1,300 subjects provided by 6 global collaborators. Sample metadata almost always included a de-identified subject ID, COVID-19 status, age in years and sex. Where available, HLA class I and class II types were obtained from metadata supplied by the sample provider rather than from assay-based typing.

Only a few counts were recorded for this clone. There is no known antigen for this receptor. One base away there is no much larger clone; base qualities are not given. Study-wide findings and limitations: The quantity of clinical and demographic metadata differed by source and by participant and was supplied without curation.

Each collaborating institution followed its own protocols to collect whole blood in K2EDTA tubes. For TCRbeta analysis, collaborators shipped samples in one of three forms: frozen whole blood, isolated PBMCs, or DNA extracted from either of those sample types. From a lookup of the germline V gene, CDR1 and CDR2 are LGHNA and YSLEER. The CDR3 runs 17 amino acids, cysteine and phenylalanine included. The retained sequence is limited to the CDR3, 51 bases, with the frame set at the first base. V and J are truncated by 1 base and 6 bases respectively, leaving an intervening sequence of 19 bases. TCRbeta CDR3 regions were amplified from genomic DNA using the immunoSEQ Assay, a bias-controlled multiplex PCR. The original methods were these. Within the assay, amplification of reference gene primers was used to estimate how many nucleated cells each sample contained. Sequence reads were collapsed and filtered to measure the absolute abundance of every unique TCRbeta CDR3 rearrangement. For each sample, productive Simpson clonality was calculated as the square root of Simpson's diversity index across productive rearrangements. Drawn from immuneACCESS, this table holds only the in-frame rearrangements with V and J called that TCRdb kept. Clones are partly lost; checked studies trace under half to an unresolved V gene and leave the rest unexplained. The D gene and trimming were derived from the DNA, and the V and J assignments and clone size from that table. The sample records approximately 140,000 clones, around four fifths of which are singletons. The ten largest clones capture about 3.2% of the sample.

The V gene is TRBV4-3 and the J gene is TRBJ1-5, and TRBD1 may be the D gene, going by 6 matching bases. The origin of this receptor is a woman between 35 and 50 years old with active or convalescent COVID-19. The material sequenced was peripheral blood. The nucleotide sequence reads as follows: TGCGCCAGCAGCCAAGTATGGGGGGGCAGGGATACTCAGCCCCAGCATTTT. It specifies CASSQVWGGRDTQPQHF.